A single sample is the source of the 15 T cell receptor beta chains below, sequenced in a study of T cell responses to AZD1222 COVID-19 vaccine. Sequencing was performed with immunoSEQ multiplex PCR; in TCRdb, only in-frame clones are kept and a portion is missing. This table holds 200,000 or so clones, just over 90% found once. Here the sequenced sample was peripheral blood, taken on day 0 of AZD1222 vaccination. These receptors were obtained from an adult in good health.

The chain recombines TRBV28 with TRBJ2-1; the D gene is possibly TRBD1 (6 bases). The CDR3 has 15 residues. Germline CDR1 reads MDHEN; CDR2 reads SYDVKM. V was clipped by 5 bases and J by 9 bases, with 20 bases between them. The CDR3 bases are TGTGCCAGCAGTATTTACCGGGACAACAAGGGTGAGCAGTTCTTC. Amino acid sequence: CASSIYRDNKGEQFF.

The V and J genes are TRBV19 and TRBJ2-7; 7 nucleotides line up with TRBD2. Germline CDR1 is LNHDA and CDR2 is SQIVND (reference sequence). The CDR3 runs 15 residues. The J segment lost 2 bases and the V segment lost 7 bases, leaving 11 bases of the junction unmatched. The chain's CDR3 is CASTPAAGAAYEQYF. The CDR3, as DNA: TGTGCCAGTACGCCCGCGGCGGGAGCCGCCTACGAGCAGTACTTC.

The chain recombines TRBV6-6 with TRBJ2-5; D is uncertain. The germline gives CDR1 MNHNY, CDR2 SVGAGI (reference sequence). Trimming took 4 bases from V and 1 from J, leaving 13 bases between them. The CDR3 spans 15 residues. The CDR3 sequence is CASSFEGAFQETQYF. CDR3 in DNA: TGTGCCAGCAGTTTTGAAGGCGCGTTCCAAGAGACCCAGTACTTC.

The J gene is TRBJ2-1, the V gene TRBV5-4; TRBD1 is a possible D gene (5 bases). There are 15 residues in the CDR3. Germline V gene sequence: CDR1 SGHNT, CDR2 YYREEE (reference sequence). Trimming took off 0 bases at V and 4 bases at J, with 11 bases between the two ends. CDR3 nucleotides: TGTGCCAGCAGCTTGGTTCAGGGAACTTACAATGAGCAGTTCTTC. Amino acids: CASSLVQGTYNEQFF.

This clone has a single count. The chain employs TRBV19 and TRBJ1-2; no reliable D call. Germline V gives CDR1 LNHDA, CDR2 SQIVND (reference sequence). This CDR3 has 16 residues. V lost 0 bases and J lost 8, with 19 bases in between. CDR3 region: CASSIDLFGSPGGYTF. In DNA, the CDR3 is TGTGCCAGTAGTATAGATCTATTTGGCAGTCCTGGAGGCTACACCTTC.

The gene calls are TRBV11-2 and TRBJ2-7; 10 nucleotides line up with TRBD2. Trimming removed 0 bases from V and 0 bases from J; junction bases left unmatched: 14. The germline V gene encodes CDR1 SGHAT and CDR2 FQNNGV. The CDR3 runs to 20 residues. The CDR3 protein is CASSLDLMASGGDLSYEQYF. In nucleotides, the CDR3 is TGTGCCAGCAGCTTAGATTTGATGGCTAGCGGGGGCGACCTCTCCTACGAGCAGTACTTC. Complete variable domain (other parts from reference TRBV11-2 and TRBJ2-7): EAGVAQSPRYKIIEKRQSVAFWCNPISGHATLYWYQQILGQGPKLLIQFQNNGVVDDSQLPKDRFSAERLKGVDSTLKIQPAKLEDSAVYLCASSLDLMASGGDLSYEQYFGPGTRLTVT.

This chain connects TRBV3-1 (or the pseudogene TRBV3-2) to TRBJ1-1, with 7 bases lining up with TRBD1. In germline, CDR1 is LGHDT, CDR2 YNNKEL (reference sequence). J was trimmed by 5 bases and V by 5 bases; bases with no gene match: 5. This CDR3 is 13 amino acids long. The CDR3 loop is CASSSYRGTEAFF. CDR3 DNA sequence: TGTGCCAGCAGCTCGTACAGGGGTACTGAAGCTTTCTTT.

V is TRBV12-3 or TRBV12-4 and J is TRBJ1-4; D is unclear. The length of the CDR3 is 13 residues. Trimming pared 3 bases from V and 5 bases from J, leaving 7 bases between. The CDR3 DNA follows: TGTGCCAGCAGTTTTAGTCGCAATGAAAAACTGTTTTTT. This gives the protein CASSFSRNEKLFF.

The gene calls are TRBV19 and TRBJ1-5, with 7 bases fitting TRBD1. The CDR3 covers 15 residues. The junction had 4 bases not matched to a gene; V was cut back by 3 bases and J by 2 bases. Germline CDR1 reads LNHDA; CDR2 reads SQIVND (reference sequence). CDR3 DNA: TGTGCCAGTAGTATGAGAACAGGGGGCAATCAGCCCCAGCATTTT. This translates into CASSMRTGGNQPQHF.

The rearrangement uses TRBV27 and TRBJ1-1; D perhaps matches TRBD1 (6 bases). V dropped 2 bases and J dropped 4 bases, with 8 bases sitting between them. CDR1 and CDR2 from the germline V gene are MNHEY and SMNVEV (reference sequence). The CDR3 sequence is 13 residues long. The CDR3 is CASSLTGSTEAFF. Written as DNA, the CDR3 is TGTGCCAGCAGTTTAACAGGGAGCACTGAAGCTTTCTTT.

V and J are TRBV9 and TRBJ2-1; 9 bases align to TRBD2. The V segment lost 4 bases and the J segment 5 bases; nucleotides outside the gene matches: 7. This CDR3 region has 15 residues. Looked up from germline, CDR1 is SGDLS and CDR2 is YYNGEE. CDR3 bases: TGTGCCAGCAGCCCGTCAGCGGGGGGTAACAATGAGCAGTTCTTC. Translating gives CASSPSAGGNNEQFF.

The chain's CDR3 is CASSLRSAPSGALGEQYF. CDR3 nucleotides: TGTGCCAGCAGCTTAAGGTCTGCCCCTAGCGGTGCTTTGGGGGAGCAGTACTTC. This chain uses TRBV7-6 with TRBJ2-7; TRBD2 aligns across 7 bases. V lost 2 bases, J lost 7 bases, and 20 bases stayed unmatched. This CDR3 is built from 18 residues. Per the germline V gene, CDR1 is SGHVS and CDR2 is FNYEAQ. The variable domain in full, with the rest retrieved from reference TRBV7-6 and TRBJ2-7, is GAGVSQSPRYKVTKRGQDVALRCDPISGHVSLYWYRQALGQGPEFLTYFNYEAQQDKSGLPNDRFSAERPEGSISTLTIQRTEQRDSAMYRCASSLRSAPSGALGEQYFGPGTRLTVT.

The chain is built from TRBV23-1 and TRBJ1-2; 7 positions match TRBD1. TRBV23-1 is given ORF status, its function remaining uncertain. V dropped 1 base and J dropped 0; count of bases not matched to a gene: 8. This CDR3 spans 17 amino acids. Written as DNA, the CDR3 is TGCGCCAGCAGTCAATTGGGACAGCCTCCTACTAACTATGGCTACACCTTC. Translated: CASSQLGQPPTNYGYTF.

V is TRBV4-1 and J is TRBJ1-5, with TRBD1 identical over 7 bases. The V gene's germline CDR1 is MGHRA and CDR2 YSYEKL. Unmatched junction bases numbered 1, after V lost 5 bases and J lost 6 bases. The CDR3 totals 12 residues. DNA for the CDR3: TGCGCCAGCAGCAACAGGGGTCAGCCCCAGCATTTT. Its translation is CASSNRGQPQHF.

This chain uses TRBV11-2 with TRBJ2-3, with 11 bases fitting TRBD2. The CDR3 extends over 17 amino acids. Germline-derived CDR1 and CDR2 are SGHAT and FQNNGV. V lost 1 base and J lost 4; bases outside the gene matches: 7. CDR3 sequence: CASSLVGLAGGPDTQYF. CDR3 bases: TGTGCCAGCAGCTTAGTAGGCCTAGCGGGGGGTCCAGATACGCAGTATTTT.